The source of this T cell receptor beta chain is a study of blood T cell repertoires in COVID-19 (dated by TCRdb to the early 2020s). Turning to the overall study: The collaborator samples originated in the United States, Italy and Spain and spanned the acute and convalescent phases of COVID-19. The prospective study material was composed of cDNA or gDNA derived from T cells, B-cell-depleted T cells, or PBMCs. Subjects who had been exposed to COVID-19, were actively infected with it, or had recovered from it provided the deeply sampled blood TCRbeta repertoires that made up the dataset. The repertoires were released in a freely available public database meant as a resource for research on the immune response to SARS-CoV-2. Samples were obtained from the ongoing ImmuneRACE study (first 160 participants) and from over 1,000 subjects provided by 6 global collaborators. The sample metadata nearly always contained a de-identified subject ID, COVID-19 status, age in years and sex. Where available, HLA class I and class II types were taken from metadata supplied by the sample provider and were not determined by assay-based typing.

In the prospective study, participants were about 18 to 95 years old, resided in under 30 geographic areas of the United States, and were enrolled through a virtual design. Cohort assignment in the prospective study relied on participant-reported clinical history from a screening survey and a study questionnaire. Exposed participants had been in contact, within 2 weeks of entering the study, with a person who had a PCR-confirmed or clinician-diagnosed case of COVID-19. Each participant in the prospective study had whole blood, serum and a nasopharyngeal or oropharyngeal swab collected by mobile phlebotomists. Prospective study participants could optionally give additional blood draws and questionnaires over an approximately two-month period. Before DNA extraction, prospective study blood samples were shipped either frozen or at room temperature. Concerning this clone itself: What antigen it recognizes has not been identified. Per-base quality was not reported, and no clone a single base away is much larger than it.

TCRbeta CDR3 regions were amplified from genomic DNA by means of the immunoSEQ Assay, a bias-controlled multiplex PCR. Processing in the source paper ran as follows. Within the assay, amplification of reference gene primers was used to estimate how many nucleated cells each sample contained. To quantify the absolute abundance of each unique TCRbeta CDR3 rearrangement, sequence reads were collapsed and filtered. Productive Simpson clonality was computed per sample as the square root of Simpson's diversity index over productive rearrangements. As stored in TCRdb, this immuneACCESS dataset retains in-frame rearrangements with V and J assigned. A fraction of the clones does not appear; measured against another copy, unresolved V genes explain less than half of the discrepancy, and the remainder lacks a known reason. V, J and clone size reflect that table, while D and trimming were determined from the DNA. This sample is represented by approximately 300,000 clones; approximately 90% of them were singletons. The biggest ten clones account for roughly 3.9% of the sample.

CDR3 length: 20 amino acids, cysteine to phenylalanine. The read is trimmed to its CDR3 DNA, 60 bases read in frame from base 1. The CDR1 and CDR2 encoded by the germline V gene are SGHRS and YFSETQ. The germline V and J ends show losses of 4 bases and 2 bases respectively, and no gene match explains 18 bases of the junction. The investigation overall reported the following: Clinical and demographic metadata were provided uncurated, with the amount varying by source and participant.

This TCR was sampled from a woman under 40 who had been exposed to COVID-19. Specimen: PBMCs or T cells enriched from blood (not recorded which). Here the chain combines TRBV5-1 and TRBJ2-1; TRBD1 lines up with 10 middle nucleotides. The base sequence is TGCGCCAGCAGCGCCAGGGACAGGGGATTAAGTGGGGGCACCTACAATGAGCAGTTCTTC. This yields the protein CASSARDRGLSGGTYNEQFF.